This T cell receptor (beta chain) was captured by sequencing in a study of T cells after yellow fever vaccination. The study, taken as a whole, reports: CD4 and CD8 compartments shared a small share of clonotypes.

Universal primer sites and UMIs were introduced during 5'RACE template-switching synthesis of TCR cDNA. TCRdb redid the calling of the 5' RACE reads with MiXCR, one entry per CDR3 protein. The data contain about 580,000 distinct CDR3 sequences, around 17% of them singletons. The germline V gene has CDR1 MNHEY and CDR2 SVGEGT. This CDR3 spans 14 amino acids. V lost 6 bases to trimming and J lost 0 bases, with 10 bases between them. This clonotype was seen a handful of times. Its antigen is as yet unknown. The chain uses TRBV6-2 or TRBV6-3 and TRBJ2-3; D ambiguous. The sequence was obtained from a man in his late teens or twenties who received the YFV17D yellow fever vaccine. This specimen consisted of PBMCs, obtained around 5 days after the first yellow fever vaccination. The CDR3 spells CASRWVFSTDTQYF. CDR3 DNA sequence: TGTGCCAGCAGATGGGTCTTTAGCACAGATACGCAGTATTTT.